The clone carrying this T cell receptor beta chain was picked up one time. These data originate in a study of control samples from healthy donors and cancer patients. TCRdb keeps only in-frame clones here, not all; method: immunoSEQ multiplex PCR. This sample has more than 140,000 clones, with 85% to 95% found just once. Input material: blood. The source of this sequence is a man between 40 and 49 years old in good health.

For the CDR3, the DNA is TGTGCCACCCGAAATCCAGGCGCCGGTAATGAAAAACTGTTTTTT. This sequence encodes CATRNPGAGNEKLFF. This chain links TRBV28 with TRBJ1-4; D remains unclear. Germline V gene sequence: CDR1 MDHEN, CDR2 SYDVKM. This CDR3 region has 15 residues. V lost 10 bases, J lost 4 bases, and 19 bases lay in between.